Below are 20 T cell receptor beta chains sequenced from a single sample in a study of CD8+ T cells in alopecia areata. Noted treatment: oral pan-JAK inhibitor, 5-10 mg twice daily. Sequencing used cDNA as its template, made by extracting RNA and reverse transcribing it. TCRdb keeps only in-frame clones here, not all; method: immunoSEQ multiplex PCR. The data contain about 42,000 clones, around 71% of them singletons. Material: CD8+ T cells sorted from blood, obtained at week 4, from a patient treated with tofacitinib. Receptor source: a human donor with alopecia areata.

This chain joins TRBV29-1 and TRBJ1-5, with unresolved D. CDR1 is SQVTM and CDR2 is ANQGSEA in the germline V gene. This CDR3 region has 14 residues. Trimming took 7 bases from V and 1 from J, leaving 14 bases between them. This chain's CDR3 is CSAQTGGSNQPQHF. The DNA for the CDR3 is TGCAGCGCTCAGACCGGCGGGAGCAATCAGCCCCAGCATTTT. Filled out from reference TRBV29-1 and TRBJ1-5, the complete variable domain reads SAVISQKPSRDICQRGTSLTIQCQVDSQVTMMFWYRQQPGQSLTLIATANQGSEATYESGFVIDKFPISRPNLTFSTLTVSNMSPEDSSIYLCSAQTGGSNQPQHFGDGTRLSIL.

V gene TRBV29-1 combines with J gene TRBJ2-2; a possible D gene is TRBD2 (5 bases). CDR3 length equals 12 residues. V lost 6 bases to trimming and J lost 6 bases, with 11 bases between them. The germline CDR1 and CDR2 sequences are SQVTM and ANQGSEA. The CDR3 loop reads CSVETGSGELFF. DNA for the CDR3: TGCAGCGTCGAGACGGGGTCCGGGGAGCTGTTTTTT.

The chain links TRBV27 to TRBJ1-6; 7 bases agree with TRBD1. CDR3 length: 17 amino acids. CDR1 is MNHEY, CDR2 SMNVEV, per germline (reference sequence). V gave up 5 bases and J gave up 10 bases; unmatched junction bases: 17. This CDR3 is CASSPSRDRPMGSPLHF. The CDR3 DNA reads TGTGCCAGCAGTCCATCTCGGGACAGACCGATGGGATCACCCCTCCACTTT.

The chain has TRBV29-1 and TRBJ2-7, with D perhaps TRBD1 (6 bases). The V gene lost 3 bases and the J gene lost 5 bases, with 8 bases spanning the gap. The germline V gene encodes CDR1 SQVTM and CDR2 ANQGSEA. CDR3 length: 11 residues. CDR3: CSVDQGNEQYF. For the CDR3, the DNA is TGCAGCGTTGATCAGGGGAACGAGCAGTACTTC.

This rearrangement joins TRBV29-1 to TRBJ2-2; the match to TRBD1 covers 7 bases. CDR1 and CDR2 from the germline V gene are SQVTM and ANQGSEA. The CDR3 spans 14 residues. The V segment lost 1 base and the J segment 3 bases; nucleotides outside the gene matches: 2. In DNA form, the CDR3 reads TGCAGCGTTGAAGGAGACAGGGACACCGGGGAGCTGTTTTTT. As protein: CSVEGDRDTGELFF.

In the case of this clone: At the DNA level, this CDR3 is encoded by other sequences in the same sample as well. The chain carries TRBV5-1 and TRBJ2-3; 9 bases agree with TRBD1. The junction had 2 bases not matched to a gene; V was cut back by 0 bases and J by 3 bases. The germline V gene has CDR1 SGHRS and CDR2 YFSETQ. The CDR3 is 15 amino acids. The CDR3, as DNA: TGCGCCAGCAGCTTGGGGGACAGGGAGACAGATACGCAGTATTTT. This sequence encodes CASSLGDRETDTQYF.

This clone occurred a few times. The V call is TRBV29-1, the J call TRBJ2-1; D remains ambiguous. From germline, CDR1 is SQVTM and CDR2 ANQGSEA. Deletions cut 4 bases from V and 7 bases from J, with 11 bases between. The CDR3 has 12 residues. The CDR3 here is CSVASRVNEQFF. The CDR3 bases are TGCAGCGTTGCGTCTAGGGTAAATGAGCAGTTCTTC.

The chain combines TRBV10-2 with TRBJ2-7; D unresolved. This CDR3 is built from 12 residues. The germline CDR1 and CDR2 sequences are WSHSY and SAAADI. The V end was cut by 6 bases, the J end by 2 bases, with 8 bases between. The CDR3 sequence: CASRDGAYEQYF. The CDR3 DNA sequence: TGCGCCAGCAGGGACGGCGCCTACGAGCAGTACTTC.

This rearrangement joins TRBV7-8 to TRBJ1-1; D call uncertain. CDR3 size: 14 residues. With 2 bases removed from V and 0 bases from J, the gap between germline ends came to 7 bases. CDR1 is SGHVS, CDR2 FQNEAQ, per germline. As DNA, the CDR3 is TGTGCCAGCAGCTTATTCGATCTGAACACTGAAGCTTTCTTT. This sequence encodes CASSLFDLNTEAFF.

V gene TRBV23-1 combines with J gene TRBJ1-5, with D possibly TRBD1 on 6 matching bases. TRBV23-1 carries the ORF label, with uncertain function. CDR3 length equals 16 residues. Trimming left V 6 bases short and J 1 base short, with 16 bases between. CDR3 nucleotide sequence: TGCGCCAGCAGGAAAGGGGGGGCTCAGAGCAATCAGCCCCAGCATTTT. It encodes CASRKGGAQSNQPQHF.

The chain recombines TRBV18 with TRBJ2-5; D remains unclear. In germline, CDR1 is KGHSH, CDR2 LQKENI. This CDR3 comprises 13 residues. Trimming took off 3 bases at V and 3 bases at J, with 8 bases between the two ends. The CDR3 sequence: CASSPGWEETQYF. The DNA for the CDR3 is TGTGCCAGCTCACCTGGCTGGGAAGAGACCCAGTACTTC.

In its sample, this clone was seen once. The rearrangement joins TRBV7-6 to TRBJ2-7, with D possibly TRBD2 on 5 matching bases. Trimming left V 4 bases short and J 2 bases short, with 9 bases between. CDR3 length: 13 amino acids. The V gene's germline CDR1 is SGHVS and CDR2 FNYEAQ. CDR3 sequence: CASSSGVPYEQYF. CDR3 DNA sequence: TGTGCCAGCAGCTCCGGGGTCCCCTACGAGCAGTACTTC.

This chain joins TRBV27 and TRBJ1-5; a weak D match, TRBD1 (6 bases). CDR3 length: 15 residues. Germline loops: CDR1 MNHEY, CDR2 SMNVEV (reference sequence). V lost 7 bases to trimming and J lost 6 bases, with 19 bases between them. CDR3: CASTPASGDGQPQHF. The CDR3 nucleotides are TGTGCCAGCACCCCAGCCTCAGGGGACGGTCAGCCCCAGCATTTT.

The chain couples TRBV5-6 to TRBJ1-4, with D hard to call. The CDR3 runs 15 residues. Trimming shortened V by 0 bases and J by 5 bases, and 11 bases separated the two germline ends. CDR1 SGHDT and CDR2 YYEEEE come from the germline V gene. For the CDR3, the DNA is TGTGCCAGCAGCTTGGACGGCAGCAGAAATGAAAAACTGTTTTTT. Translating it yields CASSLDGSRNEKLFF.

The V call is TRBV4-3, the J call TRBJ2-5, with a possible D match to TRBD1 (6 bases). This CDR3 is 14 amino acids long. The V and J ends lost 0 bases and 3 bases respectively, with 8 bases between them. Germline-derived CDR1 and CDR2 are LGHNA and YSLEER. CDR3 region: CASSQDKGEETQYF. CDR3 nucleotide sequence: TGCGCCAGCAGCCAAGATAAGGGGGAAGAGACCCAGTACTTC.

V usage is TRBV30 and J usage is TRBJ1-5, with D unclear. Germline V lookup: CDR1 GTSNPN, CDR2 SVGIG (reference sequence). V lost 0 bases and J lost 3, with 6 bases in between. This CDR3 has 13 amino acids. CDR3: CAWSVGPNQPQHF. CDR3 coding DNA: TGTGCCTGGAGTGTTGGCCCCAATCAGCCCCAGCATTTT. The full variable domain, its missing parts supplied by reference TRBV30 and TRBJ1-5, is SQTIHQWPATLVQPVGSPLSLECTVEGTSNPNLYWYRQAAGRGLQLLFYSVGIGQISSEVPQNLSASRPQDRQFILSSKKLLLSDSGFYLCAWSVGPNQPQHFGDGTRLSIL.

This clone showed up just a few times. The chain couples TRBV29-1 to TRBJ1-1; 10 positions agree with TRBD1. This CDR3 contains 13 residues. CDR1 is SQVTM and CDR2 is ANQGSEA in the germline V gene. Trimming at V came to 1 base and at J to 11 bases, leaving 7 bases not matched to a gene. Written as DNA, the CDR3 is TGCAGCGTTGAAGGCGACAGGGGGCTTTATGCTTTCTTT. Its protein is CSVEGDRGLYAFF.

The chain combines TRBV4-3 with TRBJ2-6, with no clear D. The CDR3 is 15 residues long. Germline V lookup: CDR1 LGHNA, CDR2 YSLEER. Between the trimmed V and J ends, which lost 5 bases and 0 bases, there was a span of 8 bases. The CDR3 DNA reads TGCGCCAGCAGCTCCAGGTTCTCTGGGGCCAACGTCCTGACTTTC. Its protein is CASSSRFSGANVLTF.

In its sample, this clone ranks as medium-sized (0.01 to 0.1%). The CDR3 DNA reads as TGTGCCAGCCAGACAGGGGCTGATGGACAGCCCCAGCATTTT. This gives the protein CASQTGADGQPQHF. The rearrangement uses TRBV27 and TRBJ1-5; 8 bases agree with TRBD1. Trimming took 8 bases from V and 7 from J; bases not matched to a gene: 10. Germline-derived CDR1 and CDR2 are MNHEY and SMNVEV (reference sequence). CDR3 size: 14 residues.

The rearrangement joins TRBV7-2 to TRBJ2-3, with D unclear. This CDR3 comprises 11 residues. Deletions cut 0 bases from V and 6 bases from J, with 1 base between. Germline V lookup: CDR1 SGHTA, CDR2 FQGNSA. The CDR3 bases are TGTGCCAGCAGCTTAGCGGATACGCAGTATTTT. Amino acid sequence: CASSLADTQYF.